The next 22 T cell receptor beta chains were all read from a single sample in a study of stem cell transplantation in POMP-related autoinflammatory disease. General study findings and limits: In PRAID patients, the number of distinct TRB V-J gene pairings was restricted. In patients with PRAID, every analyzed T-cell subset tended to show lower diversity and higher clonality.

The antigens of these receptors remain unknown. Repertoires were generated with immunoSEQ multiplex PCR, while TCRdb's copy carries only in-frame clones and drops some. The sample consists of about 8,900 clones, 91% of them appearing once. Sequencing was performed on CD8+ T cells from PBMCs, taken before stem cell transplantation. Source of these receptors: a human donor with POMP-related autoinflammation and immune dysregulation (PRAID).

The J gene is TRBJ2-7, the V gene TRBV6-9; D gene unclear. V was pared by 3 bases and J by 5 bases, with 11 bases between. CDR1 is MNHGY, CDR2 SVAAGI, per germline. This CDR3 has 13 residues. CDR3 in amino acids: CASSYQEWHEQYF. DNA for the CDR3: TGTGCCAGCAGTTACCAGGAGTGGCACGAGCAGTACTTC.

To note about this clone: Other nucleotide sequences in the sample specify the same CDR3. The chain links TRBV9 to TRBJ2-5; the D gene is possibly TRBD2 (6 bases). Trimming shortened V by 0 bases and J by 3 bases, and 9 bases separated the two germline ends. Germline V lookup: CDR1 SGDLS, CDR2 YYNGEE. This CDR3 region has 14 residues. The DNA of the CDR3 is TGTGCCAGCAGCGTAGCTGGGGGGAAAGAGACCCAGTACTTC. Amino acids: CASSVAGGKETQYF.

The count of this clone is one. For the CDR3, the DNA is TGTGCCAGCAGCTTAGAGGGCAATAGCTACACCGGGGAGCTGTTTTTT. This encodes CASSLEGNSYTGELFF. The chain combines TRBV11-2 with TRBJ2-2; no clear D gene. CDR1 is SGHAT and CDR2 is FQNNGV in the germline V gene. The V end lost 0 bases, the J end lost 3 bases, and 11 bases lay between the germline ends. CDR3 length: 16 amino acids.

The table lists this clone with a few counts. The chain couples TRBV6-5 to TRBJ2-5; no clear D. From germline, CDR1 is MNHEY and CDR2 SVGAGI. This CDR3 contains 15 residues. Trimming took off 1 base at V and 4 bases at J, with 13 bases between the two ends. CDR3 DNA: TGTGCCAGCAGTTACTTAACGCCCCTCGGAGAGACCCAGTACTTC. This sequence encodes CASSYLTPLGETQYF.

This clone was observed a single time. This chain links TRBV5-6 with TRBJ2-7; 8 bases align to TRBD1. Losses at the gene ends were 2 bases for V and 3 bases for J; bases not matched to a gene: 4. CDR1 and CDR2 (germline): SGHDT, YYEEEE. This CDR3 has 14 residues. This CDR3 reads CASSFAGGVYEQYF. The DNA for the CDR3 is TGTGCCAGCAGCTTTGCAGGGGGCGTCTACGAGCAGTACTTC.

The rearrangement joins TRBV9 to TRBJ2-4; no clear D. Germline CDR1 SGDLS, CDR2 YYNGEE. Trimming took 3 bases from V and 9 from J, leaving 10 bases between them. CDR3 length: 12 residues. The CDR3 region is CASSGTSGIQYF. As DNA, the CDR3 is TGTGCCAGCAGCGGGACCAGTGGCATTCAGTACTTC.

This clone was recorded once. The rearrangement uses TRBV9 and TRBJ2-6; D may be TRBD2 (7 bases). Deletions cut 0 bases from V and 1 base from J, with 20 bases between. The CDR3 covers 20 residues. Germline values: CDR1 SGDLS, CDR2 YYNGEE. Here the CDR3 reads CASSVDGGGRPRSGANVLTF. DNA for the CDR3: TGTGCCAGCAGCGTAGATGGGGGGGGCAGGCCCCGGTCTGGGGCCAACGTCCTGACTTTC.

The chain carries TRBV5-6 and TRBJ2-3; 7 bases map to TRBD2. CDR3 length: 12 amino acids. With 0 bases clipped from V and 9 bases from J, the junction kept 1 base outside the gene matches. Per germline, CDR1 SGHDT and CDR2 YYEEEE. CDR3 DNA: TGTGCCAGCAGCTTGGGAGCGGGGACGCAGTATTTT. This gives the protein CASSLGAGTQYF.

Here the CDR3 DNA reads TGCACCAGCAGCCAAGAGCGGGAGGGCTTATACGAGCAGTACTTC. This encodes CTSSQEREGLYEQYF. V is TRBV1 and J is TRBJ2-7; the table gives TRBD2 as D, unverified against the DNA. TRBV1 is a documented pseudogene. This CDR3 region has 15 residues.

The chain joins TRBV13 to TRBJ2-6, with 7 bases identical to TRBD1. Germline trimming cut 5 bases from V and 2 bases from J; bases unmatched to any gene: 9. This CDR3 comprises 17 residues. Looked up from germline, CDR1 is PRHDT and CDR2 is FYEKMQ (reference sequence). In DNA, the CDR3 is TGTGCCAGCAGCGGCCGGACAGGTCTCACTGGGGCCAACGTCCTGACTTTC. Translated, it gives CASSGRTGLTGANVLTF.

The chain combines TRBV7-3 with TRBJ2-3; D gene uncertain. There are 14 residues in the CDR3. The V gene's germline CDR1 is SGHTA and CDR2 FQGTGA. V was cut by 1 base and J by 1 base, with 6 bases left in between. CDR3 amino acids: CASSLIGGTDTQYF. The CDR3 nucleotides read TGTGCCAGCAGCTTAATCGGCGGCACAGATACGCAGTATTTT.

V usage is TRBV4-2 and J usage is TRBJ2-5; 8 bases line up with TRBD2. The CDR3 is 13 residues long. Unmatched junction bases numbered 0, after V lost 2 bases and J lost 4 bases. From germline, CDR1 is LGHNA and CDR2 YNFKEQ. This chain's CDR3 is CASSQLAGETQYF. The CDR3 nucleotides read TGTGCCAGCAGCCAACTAGCGGGAGAGACCCAGTACTTC.

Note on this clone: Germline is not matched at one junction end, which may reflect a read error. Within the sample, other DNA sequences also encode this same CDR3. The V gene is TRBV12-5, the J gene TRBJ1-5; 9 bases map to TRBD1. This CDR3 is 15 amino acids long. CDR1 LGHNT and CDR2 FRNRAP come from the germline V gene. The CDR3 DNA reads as TGCGCTAGTGGTTTGGGACAGGGCCTGAATCAGCCCCAGCATTTT. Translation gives CASGLGQGLNQPQHF.

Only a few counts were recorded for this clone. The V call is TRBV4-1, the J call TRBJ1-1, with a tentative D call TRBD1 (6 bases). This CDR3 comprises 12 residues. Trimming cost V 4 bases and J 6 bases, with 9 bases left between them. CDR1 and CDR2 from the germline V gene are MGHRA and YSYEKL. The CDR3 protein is CASSRGASEAFF. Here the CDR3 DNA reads TGCGCCAGCAGCCGGGGGGCCTCTGAAGCTTTCTTT.

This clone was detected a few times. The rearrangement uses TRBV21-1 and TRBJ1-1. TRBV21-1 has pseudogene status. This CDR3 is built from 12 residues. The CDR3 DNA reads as TGTGCCAGCAGCCCCGATAGGGCTGAAGCTTTCTTT. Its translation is CASSPDRAEAFF.

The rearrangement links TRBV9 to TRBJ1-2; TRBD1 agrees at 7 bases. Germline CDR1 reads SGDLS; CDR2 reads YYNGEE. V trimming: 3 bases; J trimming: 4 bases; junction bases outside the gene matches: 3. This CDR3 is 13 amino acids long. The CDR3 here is CASSGTGFYGYTF. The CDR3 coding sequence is TGTGCCAGCAGCGGGACAGGCTTCTATGGCTACACCTTC.

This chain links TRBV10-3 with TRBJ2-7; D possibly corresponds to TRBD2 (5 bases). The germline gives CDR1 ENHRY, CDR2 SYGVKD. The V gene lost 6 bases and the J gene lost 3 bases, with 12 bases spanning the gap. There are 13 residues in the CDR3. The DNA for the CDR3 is TGTGCCATCAGCGAGGGCACCTACTACGAGCAGTACTTC. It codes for CAISEGTYYEQYF.

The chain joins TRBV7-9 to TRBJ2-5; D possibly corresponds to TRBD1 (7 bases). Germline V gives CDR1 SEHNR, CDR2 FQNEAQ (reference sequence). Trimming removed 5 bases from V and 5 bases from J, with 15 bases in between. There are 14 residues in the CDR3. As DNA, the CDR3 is TGTGCCAGCAGCGCGCAGGGGGGCAGGGAGACCCAGTACTTC. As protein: CASSAQGGRETQYF.

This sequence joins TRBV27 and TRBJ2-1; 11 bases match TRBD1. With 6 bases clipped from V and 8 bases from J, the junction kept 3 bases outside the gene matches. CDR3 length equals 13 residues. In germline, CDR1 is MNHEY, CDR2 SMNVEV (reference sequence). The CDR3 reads CASSWTGGDEQFF. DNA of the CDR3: TGTGCCAGCAGCTGGACAGGGGGCGATGAGCAGTTCTTC.

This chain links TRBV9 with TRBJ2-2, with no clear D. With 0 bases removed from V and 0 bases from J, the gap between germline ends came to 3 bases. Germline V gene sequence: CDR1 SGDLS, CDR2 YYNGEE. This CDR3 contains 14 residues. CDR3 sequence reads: CASSVGPNTGELFF. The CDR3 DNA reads TGTGCCAGCAGCGTAGGCCCGAACACCGGGGAGCTGTTTTTT.

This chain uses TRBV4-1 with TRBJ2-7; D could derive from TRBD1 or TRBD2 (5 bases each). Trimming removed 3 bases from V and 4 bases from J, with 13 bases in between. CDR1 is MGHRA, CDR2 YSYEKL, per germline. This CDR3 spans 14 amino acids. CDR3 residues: CASSQPGTGYEQYF. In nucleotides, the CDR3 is TGCGCCAGCAGCCAGCCCGGGACGGGTTACGAGCAGTACTTC.

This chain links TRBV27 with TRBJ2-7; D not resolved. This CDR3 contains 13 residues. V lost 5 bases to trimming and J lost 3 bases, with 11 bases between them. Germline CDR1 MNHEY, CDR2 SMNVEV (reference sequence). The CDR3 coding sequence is TGTGCCAGCAGTCTGGGGAATCTCTACGAGCAGTACTTC. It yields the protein CASSLGNLYEQYF.